Listed below are T cell receptor beta chains from one sample, sequenced in a study of blood T cell repertoires in COVID-19. Repertoires were generated with immunoSEQ multiplex PCR, while TCRdb's copy carries only in-frame clones and drops some. The sample has about 26,000 clones; 85% to 90% are singletons. Sample: peripheral blood. The receptors shown here come from a human donor in a cohort sampled during active COVID-19. The CDR3 runs from the conserved cysteine through the conserved F or W. D genes are given only for firm matches. Where a row states a size, it is once, few, many or the class of an expanded clone; other rows omit it.

cdr3_aa	cdr3_nt	v_call	j_call	d_call	clone_size
CASRAGTGGQVVTFF	TGTGCCAGCAGAGCCGGGACAGGGGGCCAAGTTGTGACTTTCTTT	TRBV2	TRBJ1-1	TRBD1	.
CASSQVGLGDTGELFF	TGTGCCAGCAGCCAAGTGGGGCTAGGGGACACCGGGGAGCTGTTTTTT	TRBV4-2	TRBJ2-2	.	.
CASSYYQGRGLYEQYF	TGTGCCAGCAGTTACTACCAGGGCAGGGGGCTATACGAGCAGTACTTC	TRBV6-2/TRBV6-3	TRBJ2-7	TRBD1	.
CASSESEGNTIYF	TGTGCCAGCAGTGAATCGGAGGGAAACACCATATATTTT	TRBV2	TRBJ1-3	.	.
CSARREEKLFF	TGCAGTGCTAGAAGGGAGGAAAAACTGTTTTTT	TRBV20-1	TRBJ1-4	.	.
CASGPPGRSTGELFF	TGTGCTAGTGGCCCTCCAGGGAGGAGCACCGGGGAGCTGTTTTTT	TRBV12-5	TRBJ2-2	.	.
CASSPASSGDYEQYF	TGTGCCAGCTCACCCGCCTCTAGCGGGGACTACGAGCAGTACTTC	TRBV18	TRBJ2-7	TRBD2	.
CASSWTGPPEAFF	TGTGCCAGCAGCTGGACAGGGCCCCCTGAAGCTTTCTTT	TRBV6-6	TRBJ1-1	TRBD1	.
CASSTNTGNTIYF	TGTGCCAGTAGTACAAACACTGGAAACACCATATATTTT	TRBV19	TRBJ1-3	.	.
CASSYSTGILNEKLFF	TGTGCCAGCAGTTACAGTACAGGAATACTCAATGAAAAACTGTTTTTT	TRBV6-6	TRBJ1-4	.	.
CASSSSTDTQYF	TGTGCCAGCAGCTCTAGCACAGATACGCAGTATTTT	TRBV7-9	TRBJ2-3	.	.
CASSGQGRYTGELFF	TGTGCCAGCAGCGGGCAGGGGCGGTACACCGGGGAGCTGTTTTTT	TRBV7-6	TRBJ2-2	.	.
CATSRGEEGQGSSPLHF	TGTGCCACCAGCAGAGGGGAGGAAGGACAGGGGAGTTCACCCCTCCACTTT	TRBV15	TRBJ1-6	TRBD1	.
CASSVGQSNTEAFF	TGTGCCAGCAGCGTGGGACAAAGTAACACTGAAGCTTTCTTT	TRBV9	TRBJ1-1	.	.
CASSNYLNEQFF	TGTGCCAGCAGCAACTACCTTAATGAGCAGTTCTTC	TRBV7-2	TRBJ2-1	.	.
CASSLYTEAFF	TGTGCCAGCAGCTTATACACTGAAGCTTTCTTT	TRBV2	TRBJ1-1	.	.
CASSIGRTLAPRETQYF	TGTGCCAGTAGTATAGGGCGGACCCTAGCACCGCGGGAGACCCAGTACTTC	TRBV19	TRBJ2-5	.	.
CASSYAGLQETQYF	TGTGCCAGCAGTTACGCGGGCCTGCAAGAGACCCAGTACTTC	TRBV6-5	TRBJ2-5	.	.
CASSYRAESSYNEQFF	TGTGCCAGCAGTTACAGAGCGGAGAGCTCCTACAATGAGCAGTTCTTC	TRBV6-5	TRBJ2-1	.	.
CASTATRDRGGEQYF	TGCGCCAGCACCGCAACCCGGGACAGGGGGGGAGAGCAGTACTTC	TRBV5-1	TRBJ2-7	TRBD1	.
CASSLGQASGYTF	TGTGCCAGCAGCTTGGGACAGGCAAGTGGCTACACCTTC	TRBV5-6	TRBJ1-2	.	.
CAGRQGTHEQFF	TGTGCCGGCCGACAGGGAACCCATGAGCAGTTCTTC	TRBV2	TRBJ2-1	TRBD1	.
CASSLTGEGYTF	TGTGCCAGCAGCCTCACAGGGGAGGGCTACACCTTC	TRBV6-5	TRBJ1-2	TRBD1	.
CASSLVNRGSAYGYTF	TGTGCCAGCAGCTTAGTTAACAGGGGATCCGCTTATGGCTACACCTTC	TRBV7-8	TRBJ1-2	TRBD1	.
CASSSLQRGTGELFF	TGTGCCAGCAGCTCCCTTCAAAGAGGCACCGGGGAGCTGTTTTTT	TRBV9	TRBJ2-2	.	.
CSVEESSEQFF	TGCAGCGTTGAAGAATCTTCTGAGCAGTTCTTC	TRBV29-1	TRBJ2-1	.	.
CASSTDSMNTEAFF	TGTGCCAGTAGTACGGACAGCATGAACACTGAAGCTTTCTTT	TRBV19	TRBJ1-1	.	once
CASNLRRVASTDTQYF	TGTGCCAGCAACCTTAGGAGGGTTGCTAGCACAGATACGCAGTATTTT	TRBV7-9	TRBJ2-3	.	.
CASNPGQPNQPQHF	TGTGCCAGCAATCCCGGACAGCCGAATCAGCCCCAGCATTTT	TRBV2	TRBJ1-5	.	.
CASIGRGLEQYF	TGTGCCAGCATAGGAAGGGGTCTCGAGCAGTACTTC	TRBV2	TRBJ2-7	.	.
CASSTYGVAYEQYF	TGTGCCAGCAGCACGTACGGAGTCGCCTACGAGCAGTACTTC	TRBV11-1	TRBJ2-7	.	.
CASSLDTGTDTQYF	TGCGCCAGCAGCTTGGACACAGGCACAGATACGCAGTATTTT	TRBV5-1	TRBJ2-3	.	.
CASGTVDHQPQHF	TGTGCCAGCGGGACAGTGGATCATCAGCCCCAGCATTTT	TRBV6-6	TRBJ1-5	TRBD1	.
CASSLVGGRSIYEQYF	TGTGCCAGCAGCTTAGTAGGGGGCAGGAGTATCTACGAGCAGTACTTC	TRBV11-2	TRBJ2-7	TRBD1	once
CASSMGVNTEAFF	TGTGCCAGCAGTATGGGAGTGAACACTGAAGCTTTCTTT	TRBV25-1	TRBJ1-1	.	once
CASSLSLGPLGYTF	TGTGCCAGCAGCCTCTCGTTGGGCCCCCTTGGCTACACCTTC	TRBV7-9	TRBJ1-2	.	once
CASSLGTSGNTIYF	TGTGCCAGCAGCTTAGGGACATCTGGAAACACCATATATTTT	TRBV7-2	TRBJ1-3	.	.
CASSRGTDNSPLHF	TGTGCCAGCTCGCGGGGGACGGATAATTCACCCCTCCACTTT	TRBV18	TRBJ1-6	.	few
CALSQGDEKLFF	TGTGCTCTAAGTCAGGGGGATGAAAAACTGTTTTTT	TRBV28	TRBJ1-4	TRBD1	.
CATSPWGRDQETQYF	TGTGCCACCAGCCCGTGGGGCAGGGATCAAGAGACCCAGTACTTC	TRBV15	TRBJ2-5	.	.
CASSIGHGQGQQTQYF	TGTGCCAGTAGTATAGGCCACGGACAGGGACAGCAGACCCAGTACTTC	TRBV19	TRBJ2-5	TRBD1	.
CASMQGVYEQYF	TGTGCCAGCATGCAGGGTGTCTACGAGCAGTACTTC	TRBV6-6	TRBJ2-7	.	.
CASSVKGQGEKLFF	TGCGCCAGCAGCGTCAAGGGACAGGGAGAAAAACTGTTTTTT	TRBV5-1	TRBJ1-4	TRBD1	.
CASSAASGGTTQYF	TGTGCCAGCAGTGCGGCTAGCGGGGGAACAACCCAGTACTTC	TRBV2	TRBJ2-5	TRBD2	.
CASSEGQGGEAFF	TGTGCCAGCAGTGAAGGACAGGGAGGTGAAGCTTTCTTT	TRBV2	TRBJ1-1	TRBD1	.
CASSGQGPITEAFF	TGTGCCAGCAGCGGACAGGGGCCGATCACTGAAGCTTTCTTT	TRBV6-6	TRBJ1-1	TRBD1	.